The following is a TCR beta chain sequence with its context. The antigen remains undetermined. CDR3 size: 16 residues. The germline CDR1 and CDR2 sequences are LNHDA and SQIVND (reference sequence). Unmatched junction bases numbered 7, after V lost 5 bases and J lost 0 bases. The sample belongs to a study of T cell responses to AZD1222 COVID-19 vaccine. The study, taken as a whole, reports: Females outnumbered males among donors, who were mostly white British; clonal diversity was possibly underestimated. Two AZD1222 doses significantly raised spike-specific TCR breadth and depth over controls. Vaccine-associated CD4 TCRs spanned spike, dominant at 160-218 and 743-854. Reportedly, close to half of spike-specific TCRs are directed against unmutated variant regions.

Assay used: immunoSEQ multiplex PCR; TCRdb lists only in-frame clones, some missing. The sample lists some 120,000 clones, around 88% seen once, with around 8.7% in the top ten. The chain joins TRBV19 to TRBJ2-4; 7 nucleotides line up with TRBD2. This TCR was recovered from an adult in good health. The source was peripheral blood, collected on day 0 of AZD1222 vaccination. The CDR3 sequence is CASSPGGYRAKNIQYF. For the CDR3, the DNA is TGTGCCAGTAGTCCGGGGGGATATAGAGCCAAAAACATTCAGTACTTC.